This TCR beta chain was sequenced for a study of identical twins. TCRdb analysed the 5' RACE reads with MiXCR anew, one entry per CDR3 protein. This sample has around 650,000 distinct CDR3 sequences, with under 8.5% found just once. A word on this clonotype: The DNA is left out, because the CDR3 cannot be placed on it with certainty; the CDR3 is given as TCRdb lists it.

The sample was also reused in another study, on yellow fever vaccine responses in identical twins.

This TCR was sampled from a woman between 18 and 30 years old in good health. The sequencing sample was made of PBMCs.

The CDR3 reads CASSKSCVGQGSYEQYF. V gene TRBV21-1 combines with J gene TRBJ2-7; the D segment call TRBD1 is taken from the table without a DNA check. TRBV21-1 is classified as a pseudogene. The CDR3 is 17 amino acids long, termini counted.